The rows below give T cell receptor beta chains drawn from one sample of a study of patients and donors after allogeneic stem cell transplantation. One entry per CDR3 protein results from TCRdb running MiXCR on the RT-PCR reads. The sample holds approximately 410,000 distinct CDR3 sequences; roughly 17% are singletons and the top ten take less than 8.5%. The sequenced material came from blood, either unsorted or a sorted T cell fraction (not recorded which). The receptors originated from a human donor who was either an allogeneic HSCT recipient or a stem cell or donor lymphocyte infusion donor (not recorded which). It is not recorded whose cells these are; they may come from a transplant donor. CDR3s include the opening cysteine and the closing phenylalanine or tryptophan.

TRBV5-1 | CASSLENVYEQYF
TRBV4-3 | CASSQDGIDPNEQYF
TRBV5-8 | CASRGAGAQNTEAFF
TRBV4-2 | CASSQEARTEAFF
TRBV4-2 | CASSQDVGLGSGNTIYF
TRBV3-1 | CASSQATTGRGHIQYF
TRBV19 | CASSQTVLGTDTQYF
TRBV5-1 | CASSLGTLYGYTF
TRBV7-9 | CASSPQGGLSSYNEQFF
TRBV25-1 | CASSEYGGVGNEKLFF
TRBV11-2 | CASSPPGGWDGYTF
TRBV27 | CASRDGGDTEAFF
TRBV11-2 | CASRYIREGGYNEQFF
TRBV12-3/TRBV12-4 | CASSFERLVAFF
TRBV20-1 | CSVQSWITDTQYF